Below are 21 T cell receptor beta chains sequenced from a single sample in a study of T cells in tumors after PD-1 blockade (dated by TCRdb to the late 2010s). This sample's time point label indicates: after anti-PD-1 therapy. Libraries were built with the immunoSEQ multiplex PCR assay. What TCRdb holds here is the immuneACCESS table cut down to in-frame rearrangements. Part of the clones is not present; checked against another copy, under half of the missing clones reflect an unresolved V gene, and the others are unexplained. This sample lists approximately 30,000 clones; roughly 76% were detected once. The ten biggest clones cover around two fifths of the sample. Sequenced here: PBMCs, sampled after anti-PD-1 treatment. These receptors all stem from a human donor with basal cell carcinoma.

This chain connects TRBV28 to TRBJ1-2, with D hard to call. Germline V gene lookup returns CDR1 MDHEN and CDR2 SYDVKM. The CDR3 is 14 amino acids. The V end lost 2 bases, the J end lost 1 base, and 8 bases lay between the germline ends. The CDR3 loop is CASSLAGVNYGYTF. CDR3 coding DNA: TGTGCCAGCAGTTTAGCCGGGGTTAACTATGGCTACACCTTC.

This clone showed up just a few times. V is TRBV3-1 (or the pseudogene TRBV3-2) and J is TRBJ2-7; the D gene is possibly TRBD1 (5 bases). In germline, CDR1 is LGHDT, CDR2 YNNKEL (reference sequence). The CDR3 extends over 12 amino acids. With 2 bases removed from V and 7 bases from J, the gap between germline ends came to 9 bases. DNA for the CDR3: TGTGCCAGCAGCCAAACGAGGACAGAGCAGTACTTC. Translating it yields CASSQTRTEQYF.

The V and J genes are TRBV29-1 and TRBJ1-2; D not resolved. V was shortened by 3 bases and J by 4 bases, with 12 bases between the two germline ends. The CDR3 is 13 amino acids. Germline-derived CDR1 and CDR2 are SQVTM and ANQGSEA. For the CDR3, the DNA is TGCAGCGTTGATTGGCAGGAGAGCTATGGCTACACCTTC. Translation gives CSVDWQESYGYTF.

This sequence joins TRBV10-2 and TRBJ1-6; 9 nucleotides align to TRBD1. V dropped 7 bases and J dropped 8; count of bases not matched to a gene: 12. Germline V CDR1 and CDR2: WSHSY, SAAADI. CDR3 length: 16 residues. CDR3 sequence (DNA): TGCGCCAGCAACCCAAGCTGGGGACAGGGTGATTCACCCCTCCACTTT. As protein: CASNPSWGQGDSPLHF.

This clone has only a few counts. This sequence joins TRBV12-3 or TRBV12-4 and TRBJ2-3, with no clear D. The V gene lost 3 bases and the J gene lost 3 bases, with 7 bases spanning the gap. This CDR3 contains 13 residues. The CDR3 DNA follows: TGTGCCAGCAGTTTCGGGCGGACAGATACGCAGTATTTT. As protein: CASSFGRTDTQYF.

The chain joins TRBV10-3 to TRBJ1-2, with a weak D call TRBD1 (6 bases). CDR1 and CDR2 from the germline V gene are ENHRY and SYGVKD. Trimming took 3 bases from V and 8 from J, leaving 13 bases between them. The CDR3 is 13 amino acids. The CDR3 spells CAISEGRGGGYTF. For the CDR3, the DNA is TGTGCCATCAGTGAAGGCAGGGGCGGCGGCTACACCTTC.

The chain links TRBV10-3 to TRBJ1-1; D possibly corresponds to TRBD1 (5 bases). The CDR3 loop spans 13 amino acids. Germline-derived CDR1 and CDR2 are ENHRY and SYGVKD. With 6 bases removed from V and 3 bases from J, the gap between germline ends came to 11 bases. The CDR3 is CAISVGVDTEAFF. As DNA, the CDR3 is TGTGCCATCAGCGTAGGGGTCGACACTGAAGCTTTCTTT.

This chain joins TRBV19 and TRBJ2-2; the match to TRBD2 covers 14 bases. Germline loops: CDR1 LNHDA, CDR2 SQIVND (reference sequence). The junction had 5 bases not matched to a gene; V was cut back by 4 bases and J by 4 bases. This CDR3 has 17 amino acids. The DNA for the CDR3 is TGTGCCAGTAGTAAGGGACTAGCGGGAGTAGGCACCGGGGAGCTGTTTTTT. The encoded protein is CASSKGLAGVGTGELFF.

The J gene is TRBJ2-2, the V gene TRBV28, with 9 positions matching TRBD1. Germline V gene sequence: CDR1 MDHEN, CDR2 SYDVKM. The CDR3 consists of 16 residues. V shed 5 bases and J 5 bases; nucleotides not matched to a gene: 9. CDR3 bases: TGTGCCAGCAGTCGTCACGGACAGGGGAAAACCGGGGAGCTGTTTTTT. This gives the protein CASSRHGQGKTGELFF.

The rearrangement joins TRBV2 to TRBJ1-2, with 12 bases matching TRBD1. The CDR3 extends over 15 amino acids. Germline V CDR1 and CDR2: SNHLY, FYNNEI. After removal of 5 bases from V and 7 bases from J, the junction contained 8 bases not matched to a gene. The CDR3 spells CASSSTGTGGRGYTF. The CDR3 DNA follows: TGTGCCAGCAGTAGCACCGGGACAGGGGGCCGTGGCTACACCTTC.

This clone appeared a few times. This chain joins TRBV15 and TRBJ1-5; no definite D call. The CDR3 has 14 residues. Germline V gene sequence: CDR1 LNHNV, CDR2 YYDKDF (reference sequence). V gave up 0 bases and J gave up 7 bases, with 10 bases separating them. CDR3: CATSREAVRQPQHF. CDR3 DNA: TGTGCCACCAGCAGAGAAGCGGTAAGGCAGCCCCAGCATTTT.

This clone was seen many times. The V call is TRBV28, the J call TRBJ1-6; perhaps TRBD1 as D (5 bases). Per the germline V gene, CDR1 is MDHEN and CDR2 is SYDVKM. Trimming cost V 1 base and J 8 bases, with 12 bases left between them. The CDR3 sequence is 15 residues long. The chain's CDR3 is CASSLYEGIDSPLHF. The CDR3, as DNA: TGTGCCAGCAGTTTATACGAGGGGATCGATTCACCCCTCCACTTT.

The chain has TRBV9 and TRBJ1-2; a weak D match, TRBD1 (5 bases). Trimming removed 0 bases at V and 4 bases at J, with 7 bases between. Germline assignment: CDR1 SGDLS and CDR2 YYNGEE. CDR3 length: 13 amino acids. The CDR3 loop is CASSVGQLYGYTF. CDR3 coding DNA: TGTGCCAGCAGCGTAGGACAGCTCTATGGCTACACCTTC.

The chain is built from TRBV30 and TRBJ2-2, with D hard to call. The CDR3 has 12 residues. CDR1 and CDR2 (germline): GTSNPN, SVGIG (reference sequence). Trimming removed 0 bases from V and 3 bases from J, with 2 bases in between. In nucleotides, the CDR3 is TGTGCCTGGAGTGTGGACACCGGGGAGCTGTTTTTT. Translation gives CAWSVDTGELFF.

This clone was observed a few times. The chain carries TRBV5-5 and TRBJ1-5; D may be TRBD1 (5 bases). The V end lost 4 bases, the J end lost 1 base, and 12 bases lay between the germline ends. The CDR3 totals 15 residues. Germline V gene sequence: CDR1 SGHKS, CDR2 YYEKEE (reference sequence). CDR3 DNA sequence: TGTGCCAGCAGCCCCGCGGAGGGGAGCAATCAGCCCCAGCATTTT. It translates to CASSPAEGSNQPQHF.

V gene TRBV27 combines with J gene TRBJ2-5; a possible D gene is TRBD2 (6 bases). Germline values: CDR1 MNHEY, CDR2 SMNVEV (reference sequence). V lost 0 bases and J lost 5, with 13 bases in between. The CDR3 covers 15 residues. CDR3 protein: CASSLSAGYYETQYF. The CDR3 nucleotides read TGTGCCAGCAGTTTATCGGCGGGGTATTACGAGACCCAGTACTTC.

The V and J genes are TRBV28 and TRBJ1-2; 10 bases are a match to TRBD1. The CDR3 loop spans 15 amino acids. Per the germline V gene, CDR1 is MDHEN and CDR2 is SYDVKM. The J segment lost 3 bases and the V segment lost 10 bases, leaving 11 bases of the junction unmatched. This CDR3 is CAKYFPGQGYYGYTF. CDR3 nucleotides: TGTGCCAAGTACTTCCCGGGACAGGGGTACTATGGCTACACCTTC.

The J gene is TRBJ1-1, the V gene TRBV18; no definite D call. V was clipped by 6 bases and J by 6 bases, with 17 bases between them. There are 14 residues in the CDR3. Germline values: CDR1 KGHSH, CDR2 LQKENI. In DNA form, the CDR3 reads TGTGCCAGCTCCCAAGCGGGGAGAGACGCTGAAGCTTTCTTT. Translating gives CASSQAGRDAEAFF.

This clone was found once. The J gene is TRBJ2-1, the V gene TRBV7-8; possible D gene TRBD1, 5 bases. V lost 10 bases to trimming and J lost 1 base, with 11 bases between them. The CDR3 extends over 13 amino acids. Germline V gene lookup returns CDR1 SGHVS and CDR2 FQNEAQ. The CDR3 sequence: CATAPGSYNEQFF. In DNA, the CDR3 is TGTGCCACGGCCCCAGGGTCCTACAATGAGCAGTTCTTC.

This clone was observed once. The chain couples TRBV6-5 to TRBJ2-3, with D perhaps being TRBD1 or TRBD2 (6 bases each). Trimming stripped 6 bases from V and 4 bases from J, with 17 bases between. CDR1 MNHEY and CDR2 SVGAGI come from the germline V gene. CDR3 length equals 15 residues. CDR3 sequence (DNA): TGTGCCAGCAGGCAGGGAATGGGGGGCGCAGATACGCAGTATTTT. Its translation is CASRQGMGGADTQYF.

This clone occurred many times. This chain links TRBV7-8 with TRBJ2-7, with 7 bases matching TRBD1. The junction had 1 base not matched to a gene; V was cut back by 1 base and J by 4 bases. The CDR3 is 13 amino acids. Germline V gene sequence: CDR1 SGHVS, CDR2 FQNEAQ. The CDR3: CASSLDRGYEQYF. Here the CDR3 DNA reads TGTGCCAGCAGCTTAGACAGGGGATACGAGCAGTACTTC.